These 18 T cell receptor beta chains were sequenced from one sample in a study of tumor-infiltrating lymphocytes in oesophageal squamous cell carcinoma. TCRdb re-derived calls from the PCR reads in MiXCR, one entry per CDR3 protein. Among about 17,000 distinct CDR3 sequences listed, about 46% were seen once. The source material was normal esophageal tissue next to the tumor. The receptors originated from a female donor with esophageal squamous cell carcinoma.

This rearrangement joins TRBV7-2 to TRBJ2-5; TRBD1 is a possible D gene (6 bases). With the DNA end fitting TRBJ2-1 better, the J assignment may be wrong. Germline V lookup: CDR1 SGHTA, CDR2 FQGNSA. CDR3 length: 16 residues. The CDR3 coding sequence is TGTGCCAGCAGCTTAGCGGCAGGGGAGCCCTACAATGAGCAGTTCTTC. This codes for CASSLAAGEPYNEQFF.

This clonotype was found many times. The chain's CDR3 is CASSQVKELAGVGRGKNIQYF. The DNA of the CDR3 is TGCGCCAGCAGCCAAGTTAAGGAACTAGCGGGAGTGGGACGGGGCAAAAACATTCAGTACTTC. This chain links TRBV4-1 with TRBJ2-4; 11 bases match TRBD2. CDR3 length equals 21 residues. The germline V gene encodes CDR1 MGHRA and CDR2 YSYEKL. The trim removed 1 base at V and 3 bases at J, leaving 17 bases unmatched.

J is TRBJ1-4 and V is TRBV7-9, with D tentatively TRBD1 (5 bases). The V end was cut by 4 bases, the J end by 4 bases, with 10 bases between. The CDR3 extends over 14 amino acids. Looked up from germline, CDR1 is SEHNR and CDR2 is FQNEAQ (reference sequence). CDR3 amino acids: CASSSGLLNEKLFF. CDR3 bases: TGTGCCAGCAGCTCGGGACTCCTTAATGAAAAACTGTTTTTT.

The chain uses TRBV21-1 and TRBJ2-5; the table assigns TRBD1, which was not confirmed against the DNA. TRBV21-1 corresponds to a pseudogene. The CDR3 consists of 15 residues. This chain's CDR3 is CASSIPGTIQETQYF. Written as DNA, the CDR3 is TGTGCCAGCAGCATCCCAGGGACAATCCAAGAGACCCAGTACTTC.

This clonotype was recorded a few times. This could be a read error, since a much larger clone is one nucleotide away. This chain joins TRBV15 and TRBJ2-7; D remains unclear. Looked up from germline, CDR1 is LNHNV and CDR2 is YYDKDF (reference sequence). This CDR3 is built from 13 residues. This CDR3 reads CATRRPGDNEQYF. In DNA, the CDR3 is TGTGCCACCCGCAGGCCAGGAGACAATGAGCAGTACTTC.

The V gene is TRBV6-5, the J gene TRBJ2-3; TRBD2 matches at 9 bases. Germline V gene sequence: CDR1 MNHEY, CDR2 SVGAGI. The CDR3 contains 19 residues. V shed 1 base and J 2 bases; nucleotides not matched to a gene: 13. CDR3 nucleotides: TGTGCCAGCAGTTACTTGCTGATTAGCGGGAGAGTGACCACAGATACGCAGTATTTT. Translated, it gives CASSYLLISGRVTTDTQYF.

V and J are TRBV7-2 and TRBJ2-1, with unresolved D. Germline V gives CDR1 SGHTA, CDR2 FQGNSA. This CDR3 comprises 15 residues. Trimming cost V 1 base and J 10 bases, with 17 bases left between them. The CDR3 bases are TGTGCCAGCAGCTTAGTCGGCGGAACTCGGTACGAGCAGTTCTTC. Translation gives CASSLVGGTRYEQFF.

The rearrangement links TRBV24-1 to TRBJ2-5, with D tentatively TRBD2 (5 bases). The DNA end lines up better with TRBJ2-1; the J call may be wrong. The V gene's germline CDR1 is KGHDR and CDR2 SFDVKD. The CDR3 runs to 15 residues. Here the CDR3 reads CATSDPGAAVYEQFF. The CDR3 nucleotides read TGTGCCACCAGTGACCCCGGAGCGGCTGTCTACGAGCAGTTCTTC.

V usage is TRBV7-2 and J usage is TRBJ2-1; D uncertain. This CDR3 has 14 residues. From germline, CDR1 is SGHTA and CDR2 FQGNSA. V was pared by 4 bases and J by 1 base, with 8 bases between. DNA for the CDR3: TGTGCCAGCAGCTATGAATATTCCTACAATGAGCAGTTCTTC. Amino acid sequence: CASSYEYSYNEQFF.

This clonotype was detected only a few times. The chain links TRBV4-3 to TRBJ1-4; TRBD1 agrees at 10 bases. Looked up from germline, CDR1 is LGHNA and CDR2 is YSLEER. This CDR3 comprises 15 residues. V was clipped by 4 bases and J by 11 bases; unmatched bases: 10. The CDR3 region has the DNA TGCGCCAGCAGCCGCACAGGGACAGGGGACCTTAAACTGTTTTTT. Translation: CASSRTGTGDLKLFF.

This clonotype was picked up many times. The V gene is TRBV7-9, the J gene TRBJ1-4, with TRBD1 matching 7 bases. The CDR3 has 15 residues. CDR1 SEHNR and CDR2 FQNEAQ come from the germline V gene (reference sequence). With 0 bases clipped from V and 5 bases from J, the junction kept 3 bases outside the gene matches. The CDR3 DNA sequence: TGTGCCAGCAGCTTAGCATTCAGGGGGAATGAAAAACTGTTTTTT. Protein sequence: CASSLAFRGNEKLFF.

In this sample, this clonotype turned up a few times. J is TRBJ2-4 and V is TRBV28, with no clear D. With the DNA end fitting TRBJ2-7 better, the J assignment may be wrong. CDR1 is MDHEN and CDR2 is SYDVKM in the germline V gene. CDR3 length equals 12 residues. In DNA, the CDR3 is TGTGCCAGCAGGGTTCACTCCTACGAGCAGTACTTC. As protein: CASRVHSYEQYF.

The chain joins TRBV7-9 to TRBJ1-5; D not certain. Deletions cut 1 base from V and 0 bases from J, with 4 bases between. This CDR3 has 14 amino acids. Germline V gene lookup returns CDR1 SEHNR and CDR2 FQNEAQ (reference sequence). The CDR3: CASSLGYSNQPQHF. The CDR3 DNA sequence: TGTGCCAGCAGCTTAGGGTATAGCAATCAGCCCCAGCATTTT.

This clonotype was seen only a few times. CDR3 bases: TGTGCCAGCAGCTACCCTTTTGGACACCACTCTGGGGCCAACGTCCTGACTTTC. It yields the protein CASSYPFGHHSGANVLTF. V is TRBV7-2 and J is TRBJ2-6, with D perhaps TRBD1 (5 bases). This CDR3 spans 18 amino acids. V was pared by 4 bases and J by 0 bases, with 16 bases between. Germline-derived CDR1 and CDR2 are SGHTA and FQGNSA.

The sample holds one count of this clonotype. Likely a read error: the CDR3 ends without its conserved phenylalanine or tryptophan. The limits of the CDR3 on the DNA are not certain, so only TCRdb's listed CDR3 is given. The CDR3 here is CASSDWAGGYDEQFFGA. This rearrangement joins TRBV6-1 to TRBJ2-6; TRBD2, the table's D call, lacks a check against the DNA. The CDR3 is 17 amino acids long, termini counted. Germline loops: CDR1 MNHNS, CDR2 SASEGT.

This clonotype was seen only a few times. The chain joins TRBV12-3 or TRBV12-4 to TRBJ2-7; 7 nucleotides align to TRBD2. This CDR3 has 13 amino acids. Trimming took 7 bases from V and 2 from J; bases not matched to a gene: 5. The CDR3 region has the DNA TGTGCCAGCACCCCCGGACTAGCCTACGAGCAGTACTTC. Protein product: CASTPGLAYEQYF.

The chain recombines TRBV5-6 with TRBJ1-2; D gene uncertain. The germline gives CDR1 SGHDT, CDR2 YYEEEE. The CDR3 has 14 residues. V lost 4 bases to trimming and J lost 2 bases, with 12 bases between them. CDR3 DNA: TGTGCCAGCAGCAATCAACACGGCAACTATGGCTACACCTTC. This gives the protein CASSNQHGNYGYTF. Drawing the rest from reference TRBV5-6 and TRBJ1-2, the complete variable domain is DAGVTQSPTHLIKTRGQQVTLRCSPKSGHDTVSWYQQALGQGPQFIFQYYEEEERQRGNFPDRFSGHQFPNYSSELNVNALLLGDSALYLCASSNQHGNYGYTFGSGTRLTVV.

The chain combines TRBV7-3 with TRBJ2-2; D ambiguous. Trimming left V 8 bases short and J 2 bases short, with 9 bases between. CDR3 length: 13 amino acids. CDR1 and CDR2 (germline): SGHTA, FQGTGA. The DNA of the CDR3 is TGTGCCAGCCCCGAAATAAACACCGGGGAGCTGTTTTTT. Its translation: CASPEINTGELFF.